This T cell receptor beta chain was documented in a study of OX40 agonist ivuxolimab in advanced cancers. Study-level background: The study gave patients intravenous ivuxolimab at 0.01 to 10 mg/kg every 2 weeks. Every patient in dose escalation had hepatocellular carcinoma, melanoma, renal cell or head and neck cancer. Mean age roughly 65 years, range 23 to 79; roughly 82% male.

Sequencing was performed with immunoSEQ multiplex PCR; in TCRdb, only in-frame clones are kept and a portion is missing. The sample carries 35,000 to 50,000 clones, around nine tenths recorded once. Germline V CDR1 and CDR2: SGHKS, YYEKEE (reference sequence). Trimming removed 4 bases at V and 0 bases at J, with 8 bases between. The CDR3 is 13 amino acids. The count of this clone is one. The specimen comprised CD4+ or CD8+ T cells sorted from blood, sampled in a trial of the OX40 agonist ivuxolimab. This rearrangement joins TRBV5-5 to TRBJ2-7; a possible D gene is TRBD2 (5 bases). The sequence came from an adult with an advanced solid tumor such as melanoma, head and neck, liver or kidney cancer. CDR3 in amino acids: CASSRGDSYEQYF. CDR3 coding DNA: TGTGCCAGCAGCCGGGGTGACTCCTACGAGCAGTACTTC.